This T cell receptor beta chain was recovered during a study of T cell repertoires in cytomegalovirus infection (dated by TCRdb to about 2019). For context, the study as a whole: Donor HLA type was relevant to the analysis, as public TCR beta signatures indicated carriage of CMV infection together with the matching HLA type. Study-wide findings and limitations: The ex vivo response was dominated by HLA-C-restricted CMV-specific TCR beta clonotypes, which also provided the single most frequent clonotype in two of eight donors. Cumulative frequency of public TCR beta family members discriminated carriers of CMV infection plus the relevant HLA type in this cohort and an independent roughly 330-donor cohort.

As regards this clonotype: This clone's antigen is unknown. No base-level quality is on record; no much larger clone is a single base apart.

Per the germline V gene, MNHEY is the CDR1 and SVGEGT is the CDR2. The CDR3 contains 13 residues, cysteine and phenylalanine counted. The CDR3 DNA has 39 bases and is translated from base 1. Trimming costs V 6 bases and J 4 bases, and their ends lie 12 bases apart. Sequencing used an Illumina HiSeq 1500. Clones were called with MiXCR by TCRdb after fastp trimmed the public reads at Q25, and only in-frame beta chains were retained. Rows with a matching CDR3 protein are joined into one entry that keeps the most common DNA and genes. The sample table contains about 230,000 distinct CDR3 sequences; only one count was recorded for roughly 22% of them. Roughly 18% of the sample rests with the top ten.

The sequenced sample was CD8+ T cells from PBMCs. The receptor was isolated from a human donor in good health (CMV status not recorded). Some clones in this sample may be carry-over from other donors' samples. The chain joins TRBV6-2 or TRBV6-3 to TRBJ2-5, with no confidently assigned D gene. The bases are TGTGCCAGCAGCCCGCCCATGTCAGAGACCCAGTACTTC. Its protein reads: CASSPPMSETQYF.